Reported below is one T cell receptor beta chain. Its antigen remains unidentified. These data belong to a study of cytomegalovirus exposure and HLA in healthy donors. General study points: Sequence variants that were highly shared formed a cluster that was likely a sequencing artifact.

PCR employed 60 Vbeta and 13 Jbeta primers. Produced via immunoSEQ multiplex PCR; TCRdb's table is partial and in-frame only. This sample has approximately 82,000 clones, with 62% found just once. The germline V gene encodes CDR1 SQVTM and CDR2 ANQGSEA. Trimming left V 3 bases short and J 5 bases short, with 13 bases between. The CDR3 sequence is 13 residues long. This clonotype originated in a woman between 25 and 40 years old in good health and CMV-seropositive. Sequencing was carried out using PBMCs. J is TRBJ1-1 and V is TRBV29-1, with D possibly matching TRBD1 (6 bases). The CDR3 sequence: CSVEPGVGTEAFF. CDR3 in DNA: TGCAGCGTTGAGCCAGGGGTTGGGACTGAAGCTTTCTTT. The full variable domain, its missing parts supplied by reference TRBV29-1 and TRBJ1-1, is SAVISQKPSRDICQRGTSLTIQCQVDSQVTMMFWYRQQPGQSLTLIATANQGSEATYESGFVIDKFPISRPNLTFSTLTVSNMSPEDSSIYLCSVEPGVGTEAFFGQGTRLTVV.